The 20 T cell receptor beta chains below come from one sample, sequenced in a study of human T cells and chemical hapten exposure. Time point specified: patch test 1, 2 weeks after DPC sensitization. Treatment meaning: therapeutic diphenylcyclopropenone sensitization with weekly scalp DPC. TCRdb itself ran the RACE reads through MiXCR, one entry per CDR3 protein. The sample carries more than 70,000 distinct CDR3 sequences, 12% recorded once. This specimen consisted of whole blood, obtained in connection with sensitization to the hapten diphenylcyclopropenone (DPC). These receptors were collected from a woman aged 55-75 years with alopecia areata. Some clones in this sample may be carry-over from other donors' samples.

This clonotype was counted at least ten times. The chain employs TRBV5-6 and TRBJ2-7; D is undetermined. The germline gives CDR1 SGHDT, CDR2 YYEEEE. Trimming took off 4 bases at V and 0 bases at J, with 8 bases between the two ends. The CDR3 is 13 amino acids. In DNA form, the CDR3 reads TGTGCCAGCAGCCCAAAAAGCTCCTACGAGCAGTACTTC. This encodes CASSPKSSYEQYF.

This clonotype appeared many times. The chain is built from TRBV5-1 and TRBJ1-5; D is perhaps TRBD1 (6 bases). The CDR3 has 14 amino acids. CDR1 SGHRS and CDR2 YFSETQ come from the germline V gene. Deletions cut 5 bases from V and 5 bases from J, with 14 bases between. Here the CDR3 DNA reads TGCGCCAGCAGTTTACAGGGTTTCGATCAGCCCCAGCATTTT. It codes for CASSLQGFDQPQHF.

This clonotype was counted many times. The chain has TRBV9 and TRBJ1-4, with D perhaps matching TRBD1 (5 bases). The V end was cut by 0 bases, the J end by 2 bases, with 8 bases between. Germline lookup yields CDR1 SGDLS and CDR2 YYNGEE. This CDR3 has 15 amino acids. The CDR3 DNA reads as TGTGCCAGCAGCGTAGGCAGGGTGACTAATGAAAAACTGTTTTTT. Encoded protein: CASSVGRVTNEKLFF.

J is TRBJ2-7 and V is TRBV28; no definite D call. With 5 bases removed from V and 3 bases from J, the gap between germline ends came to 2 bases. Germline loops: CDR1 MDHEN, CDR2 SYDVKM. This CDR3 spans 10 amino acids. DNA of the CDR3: TGTGCCAGCAGTGGCTACGAGCAGTACTTC. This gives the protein CASSGYEQYF.

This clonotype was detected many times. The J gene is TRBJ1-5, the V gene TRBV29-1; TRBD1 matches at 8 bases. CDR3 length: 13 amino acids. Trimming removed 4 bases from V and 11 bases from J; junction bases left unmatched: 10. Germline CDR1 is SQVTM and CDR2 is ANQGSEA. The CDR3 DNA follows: TGCAGCGTTGCGGGGGTAGGACAGGGCGCCCAGCATTTT. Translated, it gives CSVAGVGQGAQHF.

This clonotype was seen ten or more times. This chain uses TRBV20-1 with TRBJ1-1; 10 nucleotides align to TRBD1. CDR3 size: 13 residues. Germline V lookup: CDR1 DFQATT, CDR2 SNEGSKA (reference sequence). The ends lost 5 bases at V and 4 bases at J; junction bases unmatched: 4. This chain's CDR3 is CSAEGTGATEAFF. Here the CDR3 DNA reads TGCAGTGCTGAGGGGACAGGGGCCACTGAAGCTTTCTTT.

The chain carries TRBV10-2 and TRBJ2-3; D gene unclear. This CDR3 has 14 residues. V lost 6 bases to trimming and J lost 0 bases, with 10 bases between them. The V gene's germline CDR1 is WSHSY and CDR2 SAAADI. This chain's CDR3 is CASRRATSTDTQYF. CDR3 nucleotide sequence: TGCGCCAGCAGACGTGCTACTAGCACAGATACGCAGTATTTT.

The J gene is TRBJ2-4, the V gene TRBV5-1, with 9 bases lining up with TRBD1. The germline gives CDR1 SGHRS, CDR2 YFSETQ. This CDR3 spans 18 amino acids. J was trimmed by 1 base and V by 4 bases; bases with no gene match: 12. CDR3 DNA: TGCGCCAGCAGCCCGATACAGGGGGCCAGAGGGGCCAAAAACATTCAGTACTTC. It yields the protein CASSPIQGARGAKNIQYF.

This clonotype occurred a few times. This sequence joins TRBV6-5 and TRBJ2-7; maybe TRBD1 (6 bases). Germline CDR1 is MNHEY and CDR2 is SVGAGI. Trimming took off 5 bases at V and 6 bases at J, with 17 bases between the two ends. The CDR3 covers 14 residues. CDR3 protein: CASSPDSSPREQYF. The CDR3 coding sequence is TGTGCCAGCAGTCCGGACAGTTCCCCTCGCGAGCAGTACTTC.

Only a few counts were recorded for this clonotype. CDR3 in DNA: TGTGCCAGCAGCGGCTGGGCGTCCTATAATTCACCCCTCCACTTT. It encodes CASSGWASYNSPLHF. The chain couples TRBV2 to TRBJ1-6, with D unresolved. V was pared by 6 bases and J by 1 base, with 10 bases between. CDR1 is SNHLY and CDR2 is FYNNEI in the germline V gene. This CDR3 is 15 amino acids long.

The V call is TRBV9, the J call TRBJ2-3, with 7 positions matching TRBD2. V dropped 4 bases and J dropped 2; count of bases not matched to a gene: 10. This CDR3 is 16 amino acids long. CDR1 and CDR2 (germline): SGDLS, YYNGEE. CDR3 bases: TGTGCCAGCAGCCCCCCACAGCGGGGAGCCACAGATACGCAGTATTTT. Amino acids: CASSPPQRGATDTQYF.

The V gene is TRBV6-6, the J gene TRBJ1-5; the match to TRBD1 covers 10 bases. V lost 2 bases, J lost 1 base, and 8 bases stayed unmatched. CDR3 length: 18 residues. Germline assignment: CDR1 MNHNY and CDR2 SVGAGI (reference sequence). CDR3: CASSYRGTGVESNQPQHF. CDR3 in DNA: TGTGCCAGCAGTTACCGGGGGACAGGGGTCGAAAGCAATCAGCCCCAGCATTTT.

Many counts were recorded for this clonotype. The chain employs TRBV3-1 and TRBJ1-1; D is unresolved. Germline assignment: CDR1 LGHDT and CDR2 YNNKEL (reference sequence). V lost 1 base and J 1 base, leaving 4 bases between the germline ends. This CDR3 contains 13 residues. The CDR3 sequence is CASSQGQNTEAFF. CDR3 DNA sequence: TGTGCCAGCAGCCAAGGACAGAACACTGAAGCTTTCTTT.

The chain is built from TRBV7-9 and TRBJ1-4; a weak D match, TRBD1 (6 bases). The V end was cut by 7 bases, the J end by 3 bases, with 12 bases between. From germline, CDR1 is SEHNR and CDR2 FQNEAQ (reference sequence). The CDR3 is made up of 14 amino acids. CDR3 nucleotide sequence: TGTGCCAGCAACCTTGGACAGTCTAATGAAAAACTGTTTTTT. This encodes CASNLGQSNEKLFF.

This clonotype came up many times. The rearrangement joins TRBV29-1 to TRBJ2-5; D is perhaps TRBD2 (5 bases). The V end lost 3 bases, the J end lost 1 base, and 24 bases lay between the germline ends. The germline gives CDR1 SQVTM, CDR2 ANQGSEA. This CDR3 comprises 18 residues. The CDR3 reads CSVDGLTTSHTIQETQYF. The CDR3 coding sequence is TGCAGCGTTGACGGACTTACCACCTCTCATACCATCCAAGAGACCCAGTACTTC.

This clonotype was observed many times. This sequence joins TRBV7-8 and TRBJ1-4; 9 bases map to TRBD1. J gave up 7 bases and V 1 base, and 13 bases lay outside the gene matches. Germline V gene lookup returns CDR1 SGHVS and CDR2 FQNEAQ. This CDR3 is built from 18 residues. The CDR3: CASSLGGGTGMVVEKLFF. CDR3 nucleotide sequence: TGTGCCAGCAGCTTAGGCGGCGGGACAGGGATGGTGGTTGAAAAACTGTTTTTT.

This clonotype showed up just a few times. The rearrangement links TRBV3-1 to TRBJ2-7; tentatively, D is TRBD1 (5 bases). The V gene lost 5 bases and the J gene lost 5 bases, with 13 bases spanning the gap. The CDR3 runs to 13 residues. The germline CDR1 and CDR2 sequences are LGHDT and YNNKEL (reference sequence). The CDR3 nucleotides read TGTGCCAGCAGCGGGGCAGGGTTTGACGAGCAGTACTTC. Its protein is CASSGAGFDEQYF.

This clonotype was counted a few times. CDR3 amino acids: CASSKGTGTLQETQYF. In DNA form, the CDR3 reads TGTGCCAGCTCCAAAGGAACCGGGACACTTCAAGAGACCCAGTACTTC. J is TRBJ2-5 and V is TRBV7-6; D is perhaps TRBD1 (6 bases). Germline values: CDR1 SGHVS, CDR2 FNYEAQ. The CDR3 is 16 residues long. The V gene lost 8 bases and the J gene lost 2 bases, with 21 bases spanning the gap.

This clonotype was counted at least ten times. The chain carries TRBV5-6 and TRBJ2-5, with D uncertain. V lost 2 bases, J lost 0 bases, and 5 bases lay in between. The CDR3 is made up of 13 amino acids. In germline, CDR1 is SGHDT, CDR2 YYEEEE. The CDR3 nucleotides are TGTGCCAGCAGCTTCCAGTACCAAGAGACCCAGTACTTC. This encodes CASSFQYQETQYF.

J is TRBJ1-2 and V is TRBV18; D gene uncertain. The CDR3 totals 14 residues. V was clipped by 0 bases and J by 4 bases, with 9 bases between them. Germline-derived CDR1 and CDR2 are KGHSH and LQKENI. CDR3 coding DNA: TGTGCCAGCTCACCACCGGGCAGCGGCTATGGCTACACCTTC. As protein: CASSPPGSGYGYTF. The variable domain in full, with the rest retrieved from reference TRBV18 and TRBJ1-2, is NAGVMQNPRHLVRRRGQEARLRCSPMKGHSHVYWYRQLPEEGLKFMVYLQKENIIDESGMPKERFSAEFPKEGPSILRIQQVVRGDSAAYFCASSPPGSGYGYTFGSGTRLTVV.